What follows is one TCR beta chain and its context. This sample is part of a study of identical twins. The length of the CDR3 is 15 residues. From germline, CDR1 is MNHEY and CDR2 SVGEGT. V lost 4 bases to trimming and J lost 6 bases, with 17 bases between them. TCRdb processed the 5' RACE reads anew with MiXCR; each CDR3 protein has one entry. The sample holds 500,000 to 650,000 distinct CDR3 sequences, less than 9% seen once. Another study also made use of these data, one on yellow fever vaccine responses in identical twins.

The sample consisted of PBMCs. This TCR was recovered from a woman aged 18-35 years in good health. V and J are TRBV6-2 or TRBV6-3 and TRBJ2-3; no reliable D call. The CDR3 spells CASSSPTQSPDTQYF. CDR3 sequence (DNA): TGTGCCAGCAGTTCTCCGACCCAATCCCCCGATACGCAGTATTTT.